This record covers a single T cell receptor (beta chain). What it recognizes is unknown. This specimen comes from a study of cytotoxic CD8 clonotypes in ibrutinib-treated CLL. At the level of the study: Mean yields were about 280,000 productive templates and under 100,000 productive rearrangements per sample.

The study, taken as a whole, reports: Clonality was higher at ibrutinib response and returned toward baseline at progression. Contraction or stability on treatment was seen for public clonotypes, which were uncommon. Sampling schedules were unmatched across sustained-remission and progressing patients.

The method was immunoSEQ multiplex PCR; TCRdb's version includes in-frame clones alone and lacks a portion of them. Among roughly 180,000 clones listed, about 84% were seen once. Germline V gene lookup returns CDR1 SGHNT and CDR2 YENEEA. V lost 4 bases, J lost 6 bases, and 14 bases lay in between. This CDR3 is 14 amino acids long. Specimen: PBMCs, collected after 24 months of ibrutinib treatment. The sequence was collected from a human donor with chronic lymphocytic leukemia. The chain has TRBV11-3 and TRBJ2-3; D possibly matches TRBD1 or TRBD2 (5 bases each). CDR3 bases: TGTGCCAGCAGCTCCCCCAGGGAGATTGATACGCAGTATTTT. As protein: CASSSPREIDTQYF.